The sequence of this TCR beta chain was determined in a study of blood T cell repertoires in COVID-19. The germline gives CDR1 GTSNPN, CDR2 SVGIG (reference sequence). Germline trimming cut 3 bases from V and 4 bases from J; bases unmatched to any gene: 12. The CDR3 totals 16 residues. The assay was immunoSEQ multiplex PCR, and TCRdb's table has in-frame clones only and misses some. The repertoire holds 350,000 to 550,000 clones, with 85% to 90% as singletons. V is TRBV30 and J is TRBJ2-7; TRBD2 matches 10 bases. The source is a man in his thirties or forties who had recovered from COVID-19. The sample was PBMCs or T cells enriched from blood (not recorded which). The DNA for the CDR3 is TGTGCCTGGAGCGCCGGGAGCGGGAGGGCGCTTTACGAGCAGTACTTC. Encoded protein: CAWSAGSGRALYEQYF.